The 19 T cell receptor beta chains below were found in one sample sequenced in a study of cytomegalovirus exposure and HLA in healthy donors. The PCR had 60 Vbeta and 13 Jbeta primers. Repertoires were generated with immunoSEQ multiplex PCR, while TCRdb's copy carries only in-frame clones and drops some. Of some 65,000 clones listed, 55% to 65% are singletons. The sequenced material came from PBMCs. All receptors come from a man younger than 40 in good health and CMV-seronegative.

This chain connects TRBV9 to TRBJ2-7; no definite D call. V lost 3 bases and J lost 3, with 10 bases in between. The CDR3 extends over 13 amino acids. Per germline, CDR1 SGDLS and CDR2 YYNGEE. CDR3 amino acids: CASSENIDYEQYF. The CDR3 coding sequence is TGTGCCAGCAGCGAAAACATCGACTACGAGCAGTACTTC.

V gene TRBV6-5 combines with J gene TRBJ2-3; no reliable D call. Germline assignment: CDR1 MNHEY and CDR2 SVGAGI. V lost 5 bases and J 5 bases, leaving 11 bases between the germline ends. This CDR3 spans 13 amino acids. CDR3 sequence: CASSGRSGDTQYF. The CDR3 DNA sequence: TGTGCCAGCAGTGGAAGGTCAGGAGATACGCAGTATTTT.

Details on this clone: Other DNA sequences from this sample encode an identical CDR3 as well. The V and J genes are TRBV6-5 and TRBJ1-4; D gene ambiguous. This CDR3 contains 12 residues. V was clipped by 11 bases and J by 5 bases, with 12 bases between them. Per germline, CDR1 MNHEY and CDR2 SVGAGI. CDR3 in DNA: TGTGCCCTGGGCAATCCGAATGAAAAACTGTTTTTT. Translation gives CALGNPNEKLFF.

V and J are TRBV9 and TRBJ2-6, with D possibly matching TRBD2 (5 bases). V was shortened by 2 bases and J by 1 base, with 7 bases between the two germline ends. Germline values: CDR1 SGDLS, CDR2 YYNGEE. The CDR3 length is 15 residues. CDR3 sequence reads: CASSVTGSGANVLTF. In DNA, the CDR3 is TGTGCCAGCAGCGTTACGGGGTCTGGGGCCAACGTCCTGACTTTC.

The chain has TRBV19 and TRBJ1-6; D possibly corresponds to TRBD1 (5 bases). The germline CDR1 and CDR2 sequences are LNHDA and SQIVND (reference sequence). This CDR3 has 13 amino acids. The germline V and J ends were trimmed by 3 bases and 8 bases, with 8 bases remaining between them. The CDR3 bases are TGTGCCAGTAGTATGACAGTTGATTCACCCCTCCACTTT. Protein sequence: CASSMTVDSPLHF.

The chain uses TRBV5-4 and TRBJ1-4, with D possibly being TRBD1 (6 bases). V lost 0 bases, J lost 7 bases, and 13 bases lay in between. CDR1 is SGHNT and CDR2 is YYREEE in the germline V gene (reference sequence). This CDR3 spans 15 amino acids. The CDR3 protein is CASSLANRVGEKLFF. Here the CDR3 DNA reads TGTGCCAGCAGCTTGGCGAACAGGGTTGGTGAAAAACTGTTTTTT.

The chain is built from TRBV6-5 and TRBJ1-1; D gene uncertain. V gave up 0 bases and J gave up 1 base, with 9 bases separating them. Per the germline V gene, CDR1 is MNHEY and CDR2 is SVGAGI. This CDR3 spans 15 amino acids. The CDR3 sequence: CASSYSPGENTEAFF. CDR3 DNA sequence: TGTGCCAGCAGTTACTCCCCCGGGGAGAACACTGAAGCTTTCTTT.

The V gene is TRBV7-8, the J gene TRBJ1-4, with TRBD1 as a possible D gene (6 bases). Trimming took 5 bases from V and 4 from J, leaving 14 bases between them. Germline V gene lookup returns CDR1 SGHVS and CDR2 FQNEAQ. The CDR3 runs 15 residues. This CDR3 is CASSDTGGYNEKLFF. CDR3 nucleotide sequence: TGTGCCAGCAGCGACACTGGGGGCTATAATGAAAAACTGTTTTTT.

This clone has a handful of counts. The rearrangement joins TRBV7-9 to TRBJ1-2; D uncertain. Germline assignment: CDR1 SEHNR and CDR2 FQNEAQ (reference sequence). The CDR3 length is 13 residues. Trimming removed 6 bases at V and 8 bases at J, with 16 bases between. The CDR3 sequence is CASRPGSTAGYTF. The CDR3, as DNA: TGTGCCAGCAGACCGGGATCCACAGCCGGCTACACCTTC.

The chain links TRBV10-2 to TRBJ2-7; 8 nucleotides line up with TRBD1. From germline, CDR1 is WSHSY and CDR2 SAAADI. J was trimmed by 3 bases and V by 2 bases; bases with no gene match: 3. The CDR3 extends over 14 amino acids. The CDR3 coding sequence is TGCGCCAGCAGTGAGACTACAGGGGGCTACGAGCAGTACTTC. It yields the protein CASSETTGGYEQYF.

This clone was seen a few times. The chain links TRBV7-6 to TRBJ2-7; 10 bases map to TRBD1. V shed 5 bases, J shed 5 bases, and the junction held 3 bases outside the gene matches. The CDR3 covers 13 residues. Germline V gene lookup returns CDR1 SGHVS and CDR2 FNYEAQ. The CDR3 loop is CASSPDRGDEQYF. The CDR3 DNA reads TGTGCCAGCAGCCCGGACAGGGGGGACGAGCAGTACTTC.

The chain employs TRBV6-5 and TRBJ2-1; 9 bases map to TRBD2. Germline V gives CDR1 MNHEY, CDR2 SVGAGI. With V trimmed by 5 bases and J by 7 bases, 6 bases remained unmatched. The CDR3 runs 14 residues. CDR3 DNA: TGTGCCAGCAGTCGCGGGGGGGCCAGGAATGAGCAGTTCTTC. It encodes CASSRGGARNEQFF.

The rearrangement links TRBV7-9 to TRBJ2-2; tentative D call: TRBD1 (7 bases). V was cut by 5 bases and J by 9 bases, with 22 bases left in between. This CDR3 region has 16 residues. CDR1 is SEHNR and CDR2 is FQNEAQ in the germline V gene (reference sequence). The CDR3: CASSGYGGQRHRELFF. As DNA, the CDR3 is TGTGCCAGCAGCGGATACGGGGGACAGAGGCACCGGGAGCTGTTTTTT. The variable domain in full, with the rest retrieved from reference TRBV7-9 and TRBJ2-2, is DTGVSQNPRHKITKRGQNVTFRCDPISEHNRLYWYRQTLGQGPEFLTYFQNEAQLEKSRLLSDRFSAERPKGSFSTLEIQRTEQGDSAMYLCASSGYGGQRHRELFFGEGSRLTVL.

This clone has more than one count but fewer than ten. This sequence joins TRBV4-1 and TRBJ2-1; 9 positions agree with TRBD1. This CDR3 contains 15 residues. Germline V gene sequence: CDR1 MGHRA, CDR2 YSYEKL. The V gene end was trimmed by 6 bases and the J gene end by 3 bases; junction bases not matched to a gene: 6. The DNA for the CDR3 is TGCGCCAGCAGTACGACAGGGGGATACTACAATGAGCAGTTCTTC. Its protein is CASSTTGGYYNEQFF.

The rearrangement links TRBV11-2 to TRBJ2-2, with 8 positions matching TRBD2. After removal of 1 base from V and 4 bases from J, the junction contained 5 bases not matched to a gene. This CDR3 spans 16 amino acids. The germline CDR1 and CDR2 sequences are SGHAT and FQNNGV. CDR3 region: CASSLVGGAITGELFF. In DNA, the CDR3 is TGTGCCAGCAGCTTAGTCGGGGGGGCCATCACCGGGGAGCTGTTTTTT.

The CDR3 DNA is TGTGCCTGGAGCAGAATTCGACAGGGGGATGAATCCTACACCTTC. Translating gives CAWSRIRQGDESYTF. The chain employs TRBV30 and TRBJ1-2; 9 nucleotides agree with TRBD1. V dropped 3 bases and J dropped 10; count of bases not matched to a gene: 15. Germline V CDR1 and CDR2: GTSNPN, SVGIG (reference sequence). The CDR3 has 15 residues.

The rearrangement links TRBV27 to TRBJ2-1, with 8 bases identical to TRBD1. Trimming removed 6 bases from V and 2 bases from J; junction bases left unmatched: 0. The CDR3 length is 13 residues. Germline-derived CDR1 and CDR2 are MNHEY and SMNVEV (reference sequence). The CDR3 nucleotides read TGTGCCAGCAGGGACAGGGCCTACAATGAGCAGTTCTTC. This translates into CASRDRAYNEQFF.

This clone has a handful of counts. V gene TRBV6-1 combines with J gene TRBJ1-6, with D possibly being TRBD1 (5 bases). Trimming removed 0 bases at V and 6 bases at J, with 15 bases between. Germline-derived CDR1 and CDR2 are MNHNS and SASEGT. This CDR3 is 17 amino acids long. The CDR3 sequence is CASSEAESRGPNSPLHF. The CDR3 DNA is TGTGCCAGCAGTGAAGCGGAATCTAGGGGCCCTAATTCACCCCTCCACTTT.

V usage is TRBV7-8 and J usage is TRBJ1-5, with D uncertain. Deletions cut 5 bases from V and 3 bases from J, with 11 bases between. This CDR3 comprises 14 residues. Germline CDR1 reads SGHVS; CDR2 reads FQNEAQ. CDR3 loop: CASSDRGNNQPQHF. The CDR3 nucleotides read TGTGCCAGCAGCGACCGGGGTAACAATCAGCCCCAGCATTTT.